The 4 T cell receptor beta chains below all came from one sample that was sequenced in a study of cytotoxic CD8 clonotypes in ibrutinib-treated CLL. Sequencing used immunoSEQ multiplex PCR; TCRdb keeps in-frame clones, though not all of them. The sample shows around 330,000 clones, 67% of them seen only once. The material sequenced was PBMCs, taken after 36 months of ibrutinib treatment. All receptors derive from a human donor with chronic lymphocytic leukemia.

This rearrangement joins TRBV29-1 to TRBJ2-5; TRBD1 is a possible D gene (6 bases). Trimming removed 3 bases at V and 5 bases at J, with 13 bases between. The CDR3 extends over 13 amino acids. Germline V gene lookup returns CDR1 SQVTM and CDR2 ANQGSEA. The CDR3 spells CSVDQGPGETQYF. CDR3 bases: TGCAGCGTTGATCAGGGGCCAGGGGAGACCCAGTACTTC.

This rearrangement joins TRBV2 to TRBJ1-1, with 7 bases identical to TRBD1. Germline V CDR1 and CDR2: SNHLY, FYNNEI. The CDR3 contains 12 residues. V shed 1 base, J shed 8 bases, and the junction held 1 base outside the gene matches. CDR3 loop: CASSEDRGEAFF. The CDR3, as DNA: TGTGCCAGCAGTGAAGACAGGGGCGAAGCTTTCTTT.

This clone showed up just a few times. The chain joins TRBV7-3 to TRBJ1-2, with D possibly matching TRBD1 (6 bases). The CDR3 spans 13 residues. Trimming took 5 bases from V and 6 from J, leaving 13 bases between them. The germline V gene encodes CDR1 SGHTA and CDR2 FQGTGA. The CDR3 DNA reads TGTGCCAGCAGCCTCGGGGGCCTGGATGGCTACACCTTC. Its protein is CASSLGGLDGYTF.

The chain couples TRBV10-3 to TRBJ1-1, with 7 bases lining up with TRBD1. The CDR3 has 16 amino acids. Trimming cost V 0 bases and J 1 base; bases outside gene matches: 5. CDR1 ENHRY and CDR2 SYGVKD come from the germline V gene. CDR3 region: CAISESTGWANTEAFF. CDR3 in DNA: TGTGCCATCAGTGAGTCGACAGGGTGGGCGAACACTGAAGCTTTCTTT.